This T cell receptor beta chain was retrieved from a study of vaccination effects on CD4 cells after COVID-19. Antigen-specific CD4+ T cells were expanded with viral peptide pools in the ViraFEST assay before sequencing. Upon completion of about eleven days in culture, CD4+ T cells were isolated. Testing of the vaccine recipients showed negative nucleocapsid antibodies and no prior SARS-CoV-2 infection. Between the trimmed V and J ends, which lost 5 bases and 1 base, there was a span of 11 bases. Germline V gives CDR1 SGHTA, CDR2 FQGNSA. The CDR3 sequence is 15 residues long. Of note for this clone: Antigen: not known.

Clones were sequenced by immunoSEQ multiplex PCR, and TCRdb holds only the in-frame ones, with some missing. The table has 55,000 to 65,000 clones, about four fifths seen once. The sample in question was CD4+ T cells from PBMCs cultured with HCoV-229E spike peptides, obtained before COVID-19 vaccination. The clonotype originates from a human donor who received a COVID-19 vaccine. This rearrangement joins TRBV7-2 to TRBJ2-2; D possibly corresponds to TRBD1 (5 bases). CDR3 protein: CASSRGHLNTGELFF. DNA of the CDR3: TGTGCCAGCAGCCGCGGACACCTGAACACCGGGGAGCTGTTTTTT.